This T cell receptor (beta chain) emerged from a study of shared clonotypes between healthy human individuals. Background on the study: CD4 naive and CD4 memory each took three plates per donor, while CD8 naive took two and CD8 memory one. General study findings and limits: For sorted subsets, rarefaction showed incomplete sequencing despite large depth. What naive subsets generally showed was a larger estimated richness than memory subsets showed.

CD45RA+ naive and CD45RA-negative memory subsets were separated from CD4+ cells. CDR3 size: 16 residues. Trimming cost V 2 bases and J 2 bases; bases outside gene matches: 5. Germline V gene sequence: CDR1 SGHAT, CDR2 FQNNGV. As for this clone: Its antigen is undetermined.

Sequenced by immunoSEQ multiplex PCR; TCRdb stores in-frame clones only, minus some. The table has around 990,000 clones, 70% to 85% seen once. The clonotype originates from a man between 18 and 35 years old in good health. Some clones in this sample may be carry-over from other donors' samples. The sequenced sample was memory CD4+ T cells from PBMCs. Subset defined: CD45RA-negative fraction. The chain recombines TRBV11-2 with TRBJ2-7; 11 bases agree with TRBD2. The CDR3 sequence is CASSLMGLADTYEQYF. In DNA form, the CDR3 reads TGTGCCAGCAGCTTAATGGGACTAGCGGATACCTACGAGCAGTACTTC.